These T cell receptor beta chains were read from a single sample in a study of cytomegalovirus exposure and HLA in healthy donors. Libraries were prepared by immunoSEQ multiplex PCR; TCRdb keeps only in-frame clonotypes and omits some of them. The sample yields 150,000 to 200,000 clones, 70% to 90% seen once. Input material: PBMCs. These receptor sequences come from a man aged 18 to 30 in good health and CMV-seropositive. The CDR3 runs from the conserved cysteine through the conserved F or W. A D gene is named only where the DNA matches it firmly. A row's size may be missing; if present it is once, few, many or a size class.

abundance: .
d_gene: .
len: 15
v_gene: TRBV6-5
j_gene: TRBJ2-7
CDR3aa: CASSQWSQGSYEQYF

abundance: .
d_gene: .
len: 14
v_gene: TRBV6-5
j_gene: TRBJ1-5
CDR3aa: CASSGDSLNQPQHF

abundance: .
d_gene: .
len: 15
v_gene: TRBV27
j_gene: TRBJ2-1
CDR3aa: CASSLGGLPRDEQFF

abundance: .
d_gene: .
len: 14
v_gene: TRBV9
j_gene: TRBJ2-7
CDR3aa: CASSVLDSNYEQYF

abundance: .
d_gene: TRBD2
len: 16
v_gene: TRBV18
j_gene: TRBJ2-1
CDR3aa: CASSVSTSGTYNEQFF

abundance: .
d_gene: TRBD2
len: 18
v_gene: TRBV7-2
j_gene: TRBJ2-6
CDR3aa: CASSLAGLAGSGANGLTF

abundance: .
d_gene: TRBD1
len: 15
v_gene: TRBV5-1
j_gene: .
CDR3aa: CASSPGQDRSYEQYF

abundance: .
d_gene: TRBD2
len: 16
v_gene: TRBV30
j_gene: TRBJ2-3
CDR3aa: CAWSAGRTSGFGTQYF

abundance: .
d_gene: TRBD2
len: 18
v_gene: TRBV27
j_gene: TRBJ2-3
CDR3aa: CASTSRMGGGPGTDTQYF

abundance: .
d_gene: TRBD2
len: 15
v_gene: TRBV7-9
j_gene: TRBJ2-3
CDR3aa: CASSRGGQALDTQYF

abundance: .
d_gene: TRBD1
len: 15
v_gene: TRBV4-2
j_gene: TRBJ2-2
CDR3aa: CASSEIQGDTGELFF

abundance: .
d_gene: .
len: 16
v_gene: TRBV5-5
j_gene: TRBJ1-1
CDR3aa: CASSLGRGGVNTEAFF

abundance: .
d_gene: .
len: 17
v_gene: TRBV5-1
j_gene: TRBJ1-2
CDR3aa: CASSLGFISGFNYGYTF

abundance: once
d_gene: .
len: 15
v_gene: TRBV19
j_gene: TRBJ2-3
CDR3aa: CASSRAALSTDTQYF

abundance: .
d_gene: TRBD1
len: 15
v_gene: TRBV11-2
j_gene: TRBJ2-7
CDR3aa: CASSLVTGQGYEQYF

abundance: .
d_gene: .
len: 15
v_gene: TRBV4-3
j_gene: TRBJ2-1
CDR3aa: CASSQELGGYNEQFF

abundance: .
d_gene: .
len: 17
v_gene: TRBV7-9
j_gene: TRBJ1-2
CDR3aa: CASSSETYPQGYGGYTF

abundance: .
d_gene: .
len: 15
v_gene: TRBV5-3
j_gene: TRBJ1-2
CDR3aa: CARSLGGRVSDGYTF

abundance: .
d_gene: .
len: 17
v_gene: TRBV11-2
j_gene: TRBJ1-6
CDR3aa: CASSREETSSYNSPLHF

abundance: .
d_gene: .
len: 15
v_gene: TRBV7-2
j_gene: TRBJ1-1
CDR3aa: CASSLLGALNTEAFF

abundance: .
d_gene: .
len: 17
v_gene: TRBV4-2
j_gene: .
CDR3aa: CASSQVGGGPSSYEQYF

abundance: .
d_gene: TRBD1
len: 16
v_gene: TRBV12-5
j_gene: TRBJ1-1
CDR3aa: CASGSGTGGSNTEAFF

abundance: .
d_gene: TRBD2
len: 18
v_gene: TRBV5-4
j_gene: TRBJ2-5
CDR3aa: CASSPSGGTNSKQETQYF

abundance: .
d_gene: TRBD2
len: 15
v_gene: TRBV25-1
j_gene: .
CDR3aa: CASSVPSGVPIEQYF

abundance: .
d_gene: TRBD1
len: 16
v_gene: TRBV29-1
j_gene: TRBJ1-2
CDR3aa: CSVPGTGGGSNYGYTF

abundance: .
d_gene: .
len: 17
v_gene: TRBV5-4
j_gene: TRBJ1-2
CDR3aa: CASSRGQGTGGSRGYTF

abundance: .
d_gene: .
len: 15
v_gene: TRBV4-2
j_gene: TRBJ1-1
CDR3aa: CASSQVVGGNTEAFF

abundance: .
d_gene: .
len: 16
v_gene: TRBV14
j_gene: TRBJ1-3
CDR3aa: CASSQGGPLSGNTIYF

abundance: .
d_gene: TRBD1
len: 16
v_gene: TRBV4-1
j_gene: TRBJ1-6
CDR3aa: CASSQLMDRVRSPLHF

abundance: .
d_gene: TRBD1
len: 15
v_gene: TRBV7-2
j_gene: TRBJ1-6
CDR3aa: CASSPQTGYNSPLHF

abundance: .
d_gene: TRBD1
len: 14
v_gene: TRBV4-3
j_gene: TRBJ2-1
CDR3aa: CASSQDPNRGEQFF

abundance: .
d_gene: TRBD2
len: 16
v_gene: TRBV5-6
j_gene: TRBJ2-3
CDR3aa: CASSLGLAGYTDTQYF

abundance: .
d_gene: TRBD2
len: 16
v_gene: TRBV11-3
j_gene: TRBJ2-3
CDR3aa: CASSLGSGTSVDTQYF

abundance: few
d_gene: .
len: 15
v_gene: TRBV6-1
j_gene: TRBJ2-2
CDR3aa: CAGQTAEGDTGELFF

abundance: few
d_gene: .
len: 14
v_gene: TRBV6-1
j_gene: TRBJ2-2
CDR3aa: CASSARGLTGELFF

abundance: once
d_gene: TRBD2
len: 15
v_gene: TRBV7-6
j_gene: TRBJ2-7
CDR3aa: CASSPRTSGSYEQYF

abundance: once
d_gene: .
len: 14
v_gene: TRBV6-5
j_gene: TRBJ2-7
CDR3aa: CASRRDSQGYEQYF

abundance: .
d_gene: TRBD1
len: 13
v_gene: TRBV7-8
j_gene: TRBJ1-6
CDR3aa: CASSQGQNSPLHF

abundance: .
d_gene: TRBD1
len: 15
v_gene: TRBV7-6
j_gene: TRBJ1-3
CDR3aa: CASSPDRGGQGTIYF

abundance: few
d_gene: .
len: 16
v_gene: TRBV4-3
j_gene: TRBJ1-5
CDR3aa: CASSQEAGFGNQPQHF

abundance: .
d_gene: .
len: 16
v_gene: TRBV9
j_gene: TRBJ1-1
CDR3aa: CASSVVYASANTEAFF

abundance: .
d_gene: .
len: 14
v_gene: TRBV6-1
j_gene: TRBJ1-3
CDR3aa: CASTEVYSGNTIYF

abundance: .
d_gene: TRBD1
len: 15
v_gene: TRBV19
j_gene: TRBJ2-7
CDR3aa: CASSRPDRGAYEQYF

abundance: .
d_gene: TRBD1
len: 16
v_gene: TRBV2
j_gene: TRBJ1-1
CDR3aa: CATEPDRGRPNTEAFF

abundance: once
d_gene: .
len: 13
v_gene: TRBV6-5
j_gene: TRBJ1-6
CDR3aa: CASSLGLTRPLHF

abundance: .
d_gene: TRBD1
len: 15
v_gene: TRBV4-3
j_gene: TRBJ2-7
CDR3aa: CASSQGTGAGWEQYF

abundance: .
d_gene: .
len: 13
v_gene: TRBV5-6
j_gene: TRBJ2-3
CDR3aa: CASSPGRTDTQYF

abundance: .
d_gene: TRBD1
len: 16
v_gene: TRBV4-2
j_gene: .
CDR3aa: CASSQDLRDRVREQYF

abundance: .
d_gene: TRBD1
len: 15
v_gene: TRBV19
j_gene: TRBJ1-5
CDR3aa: CASTRTGGSEQPQHF

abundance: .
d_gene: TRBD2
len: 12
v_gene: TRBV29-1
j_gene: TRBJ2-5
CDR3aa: CSGSSGVETQYF

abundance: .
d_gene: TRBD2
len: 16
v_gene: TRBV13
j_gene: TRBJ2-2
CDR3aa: CASSYSGGANTGELFF

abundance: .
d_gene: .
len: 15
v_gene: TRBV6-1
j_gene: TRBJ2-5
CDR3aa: CASSFQTRYGETQYF

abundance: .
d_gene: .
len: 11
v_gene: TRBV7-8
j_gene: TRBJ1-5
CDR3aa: CATGLNQPQHF

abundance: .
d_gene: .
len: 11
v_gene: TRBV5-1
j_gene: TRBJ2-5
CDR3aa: CASSPEETQYF

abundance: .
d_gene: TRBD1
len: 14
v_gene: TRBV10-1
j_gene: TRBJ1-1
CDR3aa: CASSDGTGNTEAFF

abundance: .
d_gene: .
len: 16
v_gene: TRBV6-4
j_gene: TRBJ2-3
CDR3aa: CASSERAGQGTDTQYF